This entry lists 23 T cell receptor beta chains sequenced from one sample in a study of beta chain features in type 1 diabetes. Broader study findings: TCRB CDR3s were moderately but significantly shorter in Type 1 diabetes patients in all four CD4+ subsets.

Reverse transcription of all isolated RNA meant that expressed TCRB transcripts were sequenced. Generated by immunoSEQ multiplex PCR, the TCRdb table keeps only in-frame clones and is missing some. The sample shows roughly 280,000 clones, around 22% of them seen only once. These receptors' antigens are unknown. The sample was naive CD4+ T cells from blood. These receptors were collected from a woman under 40 with type 1 diabetes.

J is TRBJ2-1 and V is TRBV15, with a weak D call TRBD1 (6 bases). CDR1 is LNHNV, CDR2 YYDKDF, per germline (reference sequence). CDR3 length: 16 residues. The germline V and J ends were trimmed by 8 bases and 8 bases, with 25 bases remaining between them. The CDR3 DNA reads as TGTGCCACCCGGCCGGGACACCTACCGCGCGGCGATGAGCAGTTCTTC. This sequence encodes CATRPGHLPRGDEQFF.

This chain uses TRBV15 with TRBJ2-1; 9 nucleotides match TRBD2. V shed 5 bases, J shed 5 bases, and the junction held 4 bases outside the gene matches. The germline V gene has CDR1 LNHNV and CDR2 YYDKDF (reference sequence). CDR3 size: 14 residues. This CDR3 reads CATSLQRGDNEQFF. DNA of the CDR3: TGTGCCACCAGCCTTCAGCGGGGGGACAATGAGCAGTTCTTC.

This chain connects TRBV29-1 to TRBJ2-5; 7 bases line up with TRBD2. After removal of 4 bases from V and 3 bases from J, the junction contained 14 bases not matched to a gene. CDR3 length: 16 residues. The germline CDR1 and CDR2 sequences are SQVTM and ANQGSEA. The CDR3 loop reads CSVALRLAAKKETQYF. Written as DNA, the CDR3 is TGCAGCGTTGCACTTCGACTAGCAGCTAAGAAAGAGACCCAGTACTTC.

Comment on this clone: The same CDR3 also results from other DNA sequences found in this sample. CDR3: CATSRDGQGGYTF. CDR3 coding DNA: TGTGCCACCAGCAGAGATGGGCAGGGCGGCTACACCTTC. V usage is TRBV15 and J usage is TRBJ1-2; the D gene is possibly TRBD1 (5 bases). The germline gives CDR1 LNHNV, CDR2 YYDKDF (reference sequence). CDR3 size: 13 residues. The V end lost 0 bases, the J end lost 8 bases, and 10 bases lay between the germline ends.

This clone has just a few counts. V usage is TRBV30 and J usage is TRBJ2-7; TRBD1 matches 8 bases. The germline V gene has CDR1 GTSNPN and CDR2 SVGIG (reference sequence). CDR3 length equals 13 residues. Losses at the gene ends were 4 bases for V and 3 bases for J; bases not matched to a gene: 5. The CDR3 DNA reads as TGTGCCTGGACCGGGACAGGAGACTACGAGCAGTACTTC. Translating it yields CAWTGTGDYEQYF.

This clone was seen more than once but under ten times. The V gene is TRBV5-6, the J gene TRBJ2-3; no definite D call. The CDR3 runs to 15 residues. With 4 bases removed from V and 2 bases from J, the gap between germline ends came to 14 bases. Germline values: CDR1 SGHDT, CDR2 YYEEEE. DNA for the CDR3: TGTGCCAGCAGCGCTGACTCGACCTACACAGATACGCAGTATTTT. Its protein product is CASSADSTYTDTQYF.

The chain joins TRBV30 to TRBJ1-3; D not resolved. The CDR3 sequence is 15 residues long. Germline V CDR1 and CDR2: GTSNPN, SVGIG (reference sequence). V was shortened by 2 bases and J by 0 bases, with 11 bases between the two germline ends. The CDR3 sequence is CAWSRLGSSGNTIYF. The CDR3 coding sequence is TGTGCCTGGAGTAGGTTAGGGAGCTCTGGAAACACCATATATTTT. The full variable domain, in which reference TRBV30 and TRBJ1-3 provide the parts outside the CDR3, is SQTIHQWPATLVQPVGSPLSLECTVEGTSNPNLYWYRQAAGRGLQLLFYSVGIGQISSEVPQNLSASRPQDRQFILSSKKLLLSDSGFYLCAWSRLGSSGNTIYFGEGSWLTVV.

The chain employs TRBV25-1 and TRBJ2-7; 12 bases align to TRBD2. Losses at the gene ends were 4 bases for V and 6 bases for J; bases not matched to a gene: 7. The CDR3 loop spans 15 amino acids. Germline V CDR1 and CDR2: MGHDK, SYGVNS. The CDR3 DNA is TGTGCCAGCAGTGCTCGACGACTAGCGGGAGTCGAGCAGTACTTC. Amino acids: CASSARRLAGVEQYF.

This chain links TRBV7-9 with TRBJ2-1; TRBD1 matches 7 bases. The CDR3 length is 15 residues. J was trimmed by 4 bases and V by 6 bases; bases with no gene match: 9. Germline lookup yields CDR1 SEHNR and CDR2 FQNEAQ (reference sequence). For the CDR3, the DNA is TGTGCCAGCAGTCGAGACGGACAGGCGTACAATGAGCAGTTCTTC. This sequence encodes CASSRDGQAYNEQFF.

This clone was picked up a small number of times. This rearrangement joins TRBV2 to TRBJ1-2; the match to TRBD1 covers 7 bases. CDR1 is SNHLY, CDR2 FYNNEI, per germline. The trim removed 6 bases at V and 4 bases at J, leaving 11 bases unmatched. The CDR3 totals 15 residues. CDR3 residues: CASRTRQGMSYGYTF. Here the CDR3 DNA reads TGTGCCAGCAGGACTAGACAGGGAATGAGCTATGGCTACACCTTC.

In this sample, this clone turned up a few times. The chain links TRBV5-1 to TRBJ2-1, with 8 nucleotides matching TRBD2. Unmatched junction bases numbered 7, after V lost 4 bases and J lost 7 bases. Germline CDR1 is SGHRS and CDR2 is YFSETQ. The CDR3 covers 14 residues. CDR3 coding DNA: TGCGCCAGCAGCCCTCGGACTAGCCGGAATGAGCAGTTCTTC. Its translation: CASSPRTSRNEQFF.

V is TRBV10-1 and J is TRBJ2-5; TRBD2 aligns across 7 bases. Trimming cost V 8 bases and J 5 bases; bases outside gene matches: 8. This CDR3 has 13 residues. Germline V gene lookup returns CDR1 WNHNN and CDR2 SYGVQD (reference sequence). The CDR3 sequence: CASSGRGMETQYF. In DNA, the CDR3 is TGCGCCAGCTCCGGGCGGGGGATGGAGACCCAGTACTTC.

In its sample, this clone was seen a few times. The rearrangement joins TRBV30 to TRBJ2-1; TRBD1 matches 9 bases. J was trimmed by 3 bases and V by 4 bases; bases with no gene match: 7. Germline assignment: CDR1 GTSNPN and CDR2 SVGIG (reference sequence). The CDR3 is made up of 15 amino acids. The CDR3 region is CAWKKWTGDYNEQFF. CDR3 nucleotide sequence: TGTGCCTGGAAAAAATGGACAGGGGACTACAATGAGCAGTTCTTC.

With regard to this clone: This specimen includes other DNA sequences encoding the same CDR3. The gene calls are TRBV19 and TRBJ2-1; 7 nucleotides agree with TRBD2. J was trimmed by 4 bases and V by 3 bases; bases with no gene match: 6. Germline CDR1 and CDR2: LNHDA and SQIVND (reference sequence). The CDR3 runs 15 residues. The CDR3 DNA reads as TGTGCCAGTAGTATCGGGACGGGAGGTTACAATGAGCAGTTCTTC. Encoded protein: CASSIGTGGYNEQFF.

The chain is built from TRBV7-2 and TRBJ1-2; D gene uncertain. CDR1 is SGHTA and CDR2 is FQGNSA in the germline V gene. The CDR3 has 14 residues. V was pared by 5 bases and J by 4 bases, with 14 bases between. CDR3 in DNA: TGTGCCAGCAGCCACTCTGGGCAGGCCTATGGCTACACCTTC. Its protein is CASSHSGQAYGYTF.

This clone was seen a few times. The chain has TRBV14 and TRBJ1-2; tentatively, D is TRBD1 (6 bases). Per the germline V gene, CDR1 is SGHDN and CDR2 is FVKESK. V was trimmed by 0 bases and J by 4 bases, leaving 12 bases between them. The CDR3 totals 15 residues. The CDR3 is CASSQDIQGTYGYTF. The CDR3 DNA is TGTGCCAGCAGCCAAGATATTCAGGGGACCTATGGCTACACCTTC.

The V call is TRBV28, the J call TRBJ2-7, with D possibly being TRBD1 (5 bases). The CDR3 consists of 12 residues. Germline V gene lookup returns CDR1 MDHEN and CDR2 SYDVKM. Trimming stripped 4 bases from V and 5 bases from J, with 9 bases between. The CDR3 reads CASSSRVDEQYF. The DNA of the CDR3 is TGTGCCAGCAGTTCCAGGGTTGACGAGCAGTACTTC. The entire variable domain, with the rest obtained from reference TRBV28 and TRBJ2-7, is as follows: DVKVTQSSRYLVKRTGEKVFLECVQDMDHENMFWYRQDPGLGLRLIYFSYDVKMKEKGDIPEGYSVSREKKERFSLILESASTNQTSMYLCASSSRVDEQYFGPGTRLTVT.

The rearrangement joins TRBV27 to TRBJ2-2; D is unresolved. Trimming removed 0 bases at V and 4 bases at J, with 3 bases between. Germline V gives CDR1 MNHEY, CDR2 SMNVEV (reference sequence). This CDR3 is built from 13 residues. Here the CDR3 reads CASSLSLTGELFF. CDR3 in DNA: TGTGCCAGCAGTTTATCCCTCACCGGGGAGCTGTTTTTT.

The chain couples TRBV2 to TRBJ2-3, with D possibly matching TRBD2 (5 bases). Germline CDR1 reads SNHLY; CDR2 reads FYNNEI. This CDR3 contains 14 residues. With 7 bases removed from V and 2 bases from J, the gap between germline ends came to 13 bases. CDR3 bases: TGTGCCAGCAAATCTACCGGGAACACAGATACGCAGTATTTT. Translating gives CASKSTGNTDTQYF.

This rearrangement joins TRBV30 to TRBJ1-1; possible D gene TRBD1, 5 bases. The CDR3 extends over 17 amino acids. Trimming cost V 0 bases and J 0 bases, with 17 bases left between them. The germline V gene has CDR1 GTSNPN and CDR2 SVGIG (reference sequence). The CDR3 reads CAWSVRRAGWMNTEAFF. In DNA, the CDR3 is TGTGCCTGGAGTGTCAGGAGGGCAGGGTGGATGAACACTGAAGCTTTCTTT.

The table lists this clone with a few counts. CDR3 amino acids: CSVEDPRENEQFF. For the CDR3, the DNA is TGCAGCGTTGAAGATCCCCGGGAGAATGAGCAGTTCTTC. The rearrangement uses TRBV29-1 and TRBJ2-1; the D gene is possibly TRBD2 (6 bases). V was trimmed by 0 bases and J by 7 bases, leaving 10 bases between them. Germline CDR1 reads SQVTM; CDR2 reads ANQGSEA. CDR3 length: 13 amino acids.

The gene calls are TRBV5-1 and TRBJ2-1; a weak D match, TRBD2 (6 bases). This CDR3 has 14 residues. V was clipped by 4 bases and J by 0 bases, with 8 bases between them. Germline V gives CDR1 SGHRS, CDR2 YFSETQ. CDR3 protein: CASSAGGSYNEQFF. The CDR3 DNA reads TGCGCCAGCAGCGCCGGGGGCTCCTACAATGAGCAGTTCTTC.

The chain is built from TRBV9 and TRBJ2-1; no reliable D call. The CDR3 runs 15 residues. V was trimmed by 0 bases and J by 2 bases, leaving 9 bases between them. Germline assignment: CDR1 SGDLS and CDR2 YYNGEE. CDR3 protein: CASSVGVTPYNEQFF. The DNA of the CDR3 is TGTGCCAGCAGCGTAGGAGTCACCCCCTACAATGAGCAGTTCTTC.